The present entry profiles one TCR beta chain with its context. The antigen this receptor binds is unknown. Per-base qualities were not stored, and no clone one base away is much larger. Each collaborating institution followed its own protocols to collect whole blood in K2EDTA tubes. For TCRbeta analysis, collaborators shipped samples in one of three forms: frozen whole blood, isolated PBMCs, or DNA extracted from either of those sample types. This sample is drawn from a study of blood T cell repertoires in COVID-19 (TCRdb year 2020). Concerning the study at large: The collaborator samples originated in the United States, Italy and Spain and spanned the acute and convalescent phases of COVID-19. The prospective study material was composed of cDNA or gDNA derived from T cells, B-cell-depleted T cells, or PBMCs. Subjects who had been exposed to COVID-19, were actively infected with it, or had recovered from it provided the deeply sampled blood TCRbeta repertoires that made up the dataset. The repertoires were made available in a free public database intended to serve as a resource for research on the immune response to SARS-CoV-2. Samples came from the ongoing ImmuneRACE study (first 160 participants) plus 1,254 subjects from 6 global collaborators. The sample metadata nearly always contained a de-identified subject ID, COVID-19 status, age in years and sex. HLA class I and class II types, where available, came from metadata supplied by the sample provider rather than from assay-based typing.

Relative to germline, V is 8 bases shorter and J is 1 base shorter, with 13 bases between their ends. The CDR3 runs 14 residues from the cysteine to the phenylalanine. The DNA shown is the 42-base CDR3, in frame from base 1. CDR1 and CDR2 are drawn from the germline V gene (reference sequence): SEHNR, FQNEAQ. TCRbeta CDR3 regions were amplified from genomic DNA using the immunoSEQ Assay, a bias-controlled multiplex PCR. The published analysis was carried out like this. Within the assay, amplification of reference gene primers was used to estimate how many nucleated cells each sample contained. To quantify the absolute abundance of each unique TCRbeta CDR3 rearrangement, sequence reads were collapsed and filtered. Productive Simpson clonality was computed per sample as the square root of Simpson's diversity index over productive rearrangements. TCRdb's version of the immuneACCESS table is confined to in-frame rearrangements and falls short of the full clone set. An unresolved V gene accounts for under half of the shortfall where checked; the remainder is of unknown origin. From that table come the V and J calls and clone size; the DNA was used to work out D and trimming. This sample holds some 100,000 clones; 86% were observed only once. The ten most abundant clones make up more than 25% of the sample.

Paper-wide results and their limitations: The amount of clinical and demographic metadata varied by source and participant and was provided uncurated.

The receptor was isolated from a human donor in a cohort sampled during active COVID-19. The source material was peripheral blood. Recombination connected TRBV7-9 to TRBJ2-3; D gene: possibly TRBD1, on 6 matching bases. Here is the DNA: TGTGCCAGCTCCATAGGGGGAGGCACAGATACGCAGTATTTT. Its protein reads: CASSIGGGTDTQYF.